This T cell receptor (beta chain) was recovered during a study of molecular identifiers for immune sequencing clone quantification. In the study overall: Five portions were made in replicates from RNA of 20,000 or 100,000 naive CD8 cells, and four underwent sequencing.

This clonotype appeared many times. Naive CD8 libraries came from around 20,000 to 990,000 sorted cells with 10%, 30% or 50% RNA. Researchers sorted naive CD8 T cells as cells that were CD8+CD4-CCR7+CD45RA+. In preparing bulk TCR libraries, previously described methods and listed TCR primers were used. MiXCR was run by TCRdb on the PCR reads, yielding one entry per CDR3 protein. The sample shows 70,000 to 95,000 distinct CDR3 sequences, 15% to 20% of them seen only once. CDR3 size: 16 residues. V was shortened by 1 base and J by 10 bases, with 23 bases between the two germline ends. Germline CDR1 is SGHRS and CDR2 is YFSETQ.

V gene TRBV5-1 combines with J gene TRBJ1-1; weak D call: TRBD1 (5 bases). The clonotype comes from a human donor in good health. Some libraries in this study had Jurkat cell RNA spiked in. The sample consisted of naive CD8+ T cells from blood, with Jurkat cell RNA spiked in. Stated subset: FACS-sorted CD8+CD4-CCR7+CD45RA+ naive T cells. CDR3 nucleotides: TGCGCCAGCAGCTTGTATGATGGGACGGCGTACGGGGGAGCTTTCTTT. Its translation is CASSLYDGTAYGGAFF.